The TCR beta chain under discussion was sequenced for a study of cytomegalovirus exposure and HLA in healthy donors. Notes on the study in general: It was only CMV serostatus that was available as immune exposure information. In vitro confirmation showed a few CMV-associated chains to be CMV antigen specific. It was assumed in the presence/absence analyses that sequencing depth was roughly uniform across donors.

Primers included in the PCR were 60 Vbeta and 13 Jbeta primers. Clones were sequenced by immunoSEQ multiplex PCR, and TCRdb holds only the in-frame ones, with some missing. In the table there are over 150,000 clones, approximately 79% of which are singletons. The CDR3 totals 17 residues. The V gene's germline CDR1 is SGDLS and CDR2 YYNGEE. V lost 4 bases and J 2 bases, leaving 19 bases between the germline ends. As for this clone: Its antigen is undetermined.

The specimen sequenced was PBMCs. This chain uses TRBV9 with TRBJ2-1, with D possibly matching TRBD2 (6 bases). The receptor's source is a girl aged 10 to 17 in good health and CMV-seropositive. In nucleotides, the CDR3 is TGTGCCAGCAGCCTCCGGGAGTCCCGAAGTGCCTACAATGAGCAGTTCTTC. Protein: CASSLRESRSAYNEQFF.